The sequence of this T cell receptor beta chain was determined in a study of blood T cells in healthy people across ages. Between the trimmed V and J ends, which lost 3 bases and 7 bases, there was a span of 15 bases. Germline V CDR1 and CDR2: LGHDT, YNNKEL (reference sequence). This CDR3 comprises 14 residues. Next came a second PCR, run for about 7 to 12 cycles, which used a sample-barcoded 5' primer along with a J-beta primer mix. TCRdb passed the 5' RACE reads through MiXCR, listing each CDR3 protein once. The data show approximately 780,000 distinct CDR3 sequences, roughly 24% seen once. Study-wide points: Fewer expanded clones and more diversity marked long-lived versus aged donors.

About this clonotype itself: Antigen unknown.

The data were also submitted as part of a second study, on T cells of mothers and their children. From that paper: The cDNA synthesis received all extracted RNA, at approximately 1.5 ug per 15 ul. Over 9.5 million TCR beta CDR3 reads were obtained from each mother, and a few million from each child. The effect of thymic selection on TCR recombination output is similar between related and unrelated pairs.

The sequence came from a boy younger than 18 in good health. The sample consisted of blood. The V call is TRBV3-1, the J call TRBJ1-2; weak D call: TRBD1 (6 bases). The CDR3 region is CASSHRDRRGGYTF. CDR3 DNA sequence: TGTGCCAGCAGCCATAGAGACAGGCGGGGTGGCTACACCTTC. Supplemented by reference TRBV3-1 and TRBJ1-2, the full variable domain reads DTAVSQTPKYLVTQMGNDKSIKCEQNLGHDTMYWYKQDSKKFLKIMFSYNNKELIINETVPNRFSPKSPDKAHLNLHINSLELGDSAVYFCASSHRDRRGGYTFGSGTRLTVV.